Listed below are T cell receptor beta chains from one sample, sequenced in a study of chemoradiotherapy in HPV16-positive cancers. Only in-frame clones appear in the TCRdb table, and some are missing; sequencing was by immunoSEQ multiplex PCR. This table holds 1,500 to 2,000 clones, 70% to 85% found once. Material: tumor tissue, obtained from a patient who underwent chemoradiotherapy. These receptors originate from a human donor with HPV-associated anogenital cancer. Both conserved end residues are part of each CDR3. Fields, in order: J gene, D gene, V gene, clone size, CDR3 DNA, CDR3 protein. A D gene is named only where the DNA matches it firmly. Clone size is given for some rows only: seen once, a few or many times, or a class if the clone is expanded.

TRBJ2-3	NA	TRBV6-5	NA	TGTGCCAGCAATCCTGGGGGGAACACAGATACGCAGTATTTT	CASNPGGNTDTQYF
TRBJ2-1	TRBD2	TRBV7-9	NA	TGTGCCAGCAGCCCCAGTCGGGGGGTCTCCTACAATGAGCAGTTCTTC	CASSPSRGVSYNEQFF
TRBJ2-3	TRBD2	TRBV5-4	few	TGTGCCAGCAGCTACGAAGCGGGAGGCACAGATACGCAGTATTTT	CASSYEAGGTDTQYF
TRBJ2-3	NA	TRBV27	few	TGTGCCAGCAGGGGGGGCCCAGATACGCAGTATTTT	CASRGGPDTQYF
TRBJ2-7	TRBD1	TRBV7-2	NA	TGTGCCAGCAGCTTACAGTACAGGACCGGGACAGATACCTACGAGCAGTACTTC	CASSLQYRTGTDTYEQYF
TRBJ2-7	NA	TRBV7-6	NA	TGTGCCAGCAGCTTAGTGGGCGGTAACTCCTACGAGCAGTACTTC	CASSLVGGNSYEQYF
TRBJ2-7	TRBD1	TRBV11-2	NA	TGTGCCAGCAGCCCGCTGACAGGGGACTCCTACGAGCAGTACTTC	CASSPLTGDSYEQYF
TRBJ2-1	NA	TRBV6-6	NA	TGTGCCAGCAGTTACTGGGGTGAGCAGTTCTTC	CASSYWGEQFF
TRBJ2-2	NA	TRBV7-9	NA	TGTGCCAGCAGCAACCTAAACACCGGGGAGCTGTTTTTT	CASSNLNTGELFF
TRBJ2-5	NA	TRBV9	once	TGTGCCAGCAGCGTTACAGGGTATGGGGGGGAGACCCAGTACTTC	CASSVTGYGGETQYF
TRBJ1-1	NA	TRBV29-1	NA	TGCAGCGTTGAAAAGGCAGGGACGGGCACTGAAGCTTTCTTT	CSVEKAGTGTEAFF
TRBJ2-3	NA	TRBV25-1	NA	TGTGCCAGCAGTGAACAGGGCTGGGACACAGATACGCAGTATTTT	CASSEQGWDTDTQYF
TRBJ2-2	NA	TRBV30	few	TGTGCCTGGGCAAGGATGGGCTTGACCGGGGAGCTGTTTTTT	CAWARMGLTGELFF
TRBJ2-7	NA	TRBV12-5	NA	TGTGCTAGTGGCTATGGGCTTTACGAGCAGTACTTC	CASGYGLYEQYF
TRBJ2-1	NA	TRBV15	NA	TGTGCGACCGGGGAAGGCTACAATGAGCAGTTCTTC	CATGEGYNEQFF
TRBJ2-7	TRBD2	TRBV6-1	NA	TGTGCCAGCAATCCGGGACTAGCGTCGTTGGAGCAGTACTTC	CASNPGLASLEQYF
TRBJ2-2	TRBD2	TRBV18	NA	TGTGCCAGCTCGACTCCTAGCGGGAAGGGGTCGACCGGGGAGCTGTTTTTT	CASSTPSGKGSTGELFF
TRBJ1-2	NA	TRBV11-2	NA	TGTGCCAGCAGCTTAGGAGACTTTGAGTCCTACACCTTC	CASSLGDFESYTF
TRBJ2-1	NA	TRBV9	few	TGTGCCAGCAGCGCTGGGCCATACAGGGAAGGTGAGTTCTTC	CASSAGPYREGEFF
TRBJ2-7	NA	TRBV7-9	NA	TGTGCCAGCAGCTTACGGGGGTTAGGGGGGAGTAGCAACGAGCAGTACTTC	CASSLRGLGGSSNEQYF
TRBJ2-7	NA	TRBV11-2	NA	TGTGCCAGCAGACGGGACCGCGAGCAGTACTTC	CASRRDREQYF
TRBJ2-3	TRBD2	TRBV5-1	NA	TGCGCCAGCAGAGGACTAGCGGGAAATATGGATACGCAGTATTTT	CASRGLAGNMDTQYF
TRBJ2-7	TRBD1	TRBV11-1	NA	TGTGCCAGCACCGGCGATCCCGGGACAGGGGGCCCCCTGTACTACGAGCAGTACTTC	CASTGDPGTGGPLYYEQYF
TRBJ2-3	NA	TRBV29-1	NA	TGCAGCGTTGCGGGAAGGAGGCACTCCTTCACAGATACGCAGTATTTT	CSVAGRRHSFTDTQYF
TRBJ1-1	NA	TRBV18	NA	TGTGCCAGCTCAAGGAGAACAATTTACACTGAAGCTTTCTTT	CASSRRTIYTEAFF
TRBJ2-2	NA	TRBV27	NA	TGTGCCAGCAGTTCTCCGGGGCCCGGGGAGCTGTTTTTT	CASSSPGPGELFF
TRBJ2-3	NA	TRBV5-4	NA	TGTGCCAGCAGCTTGGAAGGACGGGGCACAGATACGCAGTATTTT	CASSLEGRGTDTQYF
TRBJ1-2	NA	TRBV5-4	NA	TGTGCCAGCAGCTTGGATAAGGGAAACTATGGCTACACCTTC	CASSLDKGNYGYTF
TRBJ2-1	NA	TRBV5-1	NA	TGCGCCAGCAGCTTAAGGGGACCACCTAATGAGCAGTTCTTC	CASSLRGPPNEQFF
TRBJ1-1	NA	TRBV7-9	NA	TGTGCCAGCAGCTTAGGTGGCGCAGGGTTACGTGAAGCTTTCTTT	CASSLGGAGLREAFF
TRBJ2-3	TRBD2	TRBV25-1	NA	TGTGCCAGCAGTGAAAGCCTGGGACTAGCGGCCGATACGCAGTATTTT	CASSESLGLAADTQYF